Listed here are 10 T cell receptor beta chains from one sample, sequenced in a study of human T cells and chemical hapten exposure. MiXCR was run by TCRdb on the RACE reads, yielding one entry per CDR3 protein. This repertoire shows hundreds of thousands of distinct CDR3 sequences, about 6.3% found once; its top ten account for approximately 5.4%. Time point of the sample: patch test 2, 6 weeks after DPC sensitization. Treatment denoted: therapeutic diphenylcyclopropenone sensitization with weekly scalp DPC. Sequencing was performed on whole blood, taken in connection with sensitization to the hapten diphenylcyclopropenone (DPC). All receptors come from a woman aged 18 to 35 with alopecia areata. Some clones in this sample may be carry-over from other donors' samples.

This clonotype was detected only a few times. The V call is TRBV6-6, the J call TRBJ1-1; 10 positions match TRBD1. Germline CDR1 reads MNHNY; CDR2 reads SVGAGI (reference sequence). The CDR3 contains 14 residues. The ends lost 6 bases at V and 6 bases at J; junction bases unmatched: 7. As DNA, the CDR3 is TGTGCCAGCAGACGACAGGGGGCAGGGGCTGAAGCTTTCTTT. Its translation is CASRRQGAGAEAFF.

This clonotype was seen more than once but under ten times. The V call is TRBV6-6, the J call TRBJ2-5, with 11 bases lining up with TRBD1. V lost 2 bases to trimming and J lost 4 bases; unmatched junction nucleotides: 3. Looked up from germline, CDR1 is MNHNY and CDR2 is SVGAGI (reference sequence). The length of the CDR3 is 15 residues. The CDR3 is CASSYRTGGLETQYF. As DNA, the CDR3 is TGTGCCAGCAGTTACAGGACAGGGGGCTTAGAGACCCAGTACTTC.

The sample holds many counts of this clonotype. V and J are TRBV4-2 and TRBJ1-4; D remains ambiguous. Trimming cost V 2 bases and J 15 bases, with 13 bases left between them. CDR1 is LGHNA, CDR2 YNFKEQ, per germline. This CDR3 contains 12 residues. In DNA form, the CDR3 reads TGTGCCAGCAGCCAACGCCAGCCTCCGTTGTTTTTT. This codes for CASSQRQPPLFF.

This clonotype was seen a handful of times. The rearrangement uses TRBV6-2 or TRBV6-3 and TRBJ1-5; D gene ambiguous. The CDR3 contains 15 residues. Germline V CDR1 and CDR2: MNHEY, SVGEGT. V was shortened by 2 bases and J by 0 bases, with 8 bases between the two germline ends. CDR3 in amino acids: CASSYAASSNQPQHF. The CDR3 region has the DNA TGTGCCAGCAGTTACGCCGCCTCTAGCAATCAGCCCCAGCATTTT.

This clonotype was seen many times. V is TRBV2 and J is TRBJ1-6, with D uncertain. Between the trimmed V and J ends, which lost 3 bases and 6 bases, there was a span of 3 bases. From germline, CDR1 is SNHLY and CDR2 FYNNEI. The CDR3 is made up of 12 amino acids. The CDR3 loop is CASSEGNSPLHF. The CDR3 region has the DNA TGTGCCAGCAGTGAGGGTAATTCACCCCTCCACTTT.

The DNA of the CDR3 is TGTGCCATCGGGGATAGACAGGCCTACGAGCAGTACTTC. Its translation: CAIGDRQAYEQYF. This sequence joins TRBV10-3 and TRBJ2-7, with a weak D call TRBD1 (6 bases). V was cut by 8 bases and J by 2 bases, with 13 bases left in between. Germline CDR1 and CDR2: ENHRY and SYGVKD. The CDR3 length is 13 residues.

The V gene is TRBV2, the J gene TRBJ1-5; D is unclear. CDR3 length: 15 residues. CDR1 and CDR2 from the germline V gene are SNHLY and FYNNEI. With 0 bases removed from V and 4 bases from J, the gap between germline ends came to 10 bases. CDR3 in DNA: TGTGCCAGCAGTGAAGCGACGGGGTATAATCAGCCCCAGCATTTT. Protein sequence: CASSEATGYNQPQHF.

This clonotype was counted many times. The chain couples TRBV29-1 to TRBJ1-2, with D possibly matching TRBD1 (5 bases). The CDR3 length is 12 residues. V dropped 3 bases and J dropped 4 bases, with 9 bases sitting between them. Germline values: CDR1 SQVTM, CDR2 ANQGSEA. The CDR3 DNA is TGCAGCGTTGACAGGGTGTTCTATGGCTACACCTTC. Residues: CSVDRVFYGYTF.

Comments on this clonotype: A much larger clone lies a single base off, so this may be a read error. This chain joins TRBV7-2 and TRBJ2-7; no definite D call. Trimming left V 8 bases short and J 3 bases short, with 14 bases between. The CDR3 is 13 amino acids. The germline V gene has CDR1 SGHTA and CDR2 FQGNSA. CDR3 sequence (DNA): TGTGCCAGCGGCCCACCCTTACACTACGAGCAGTACTTC. Residues: CASGPPLHYEQYF.

V gene TRBV28 combines with J gene TRBJ1-1, with D unclear. CDR1 is MDHEN and CDR2 is SYDVKM in the germline V gene. This CDR3 is 13 amino acids long. V shed 1 base and J shed 6 bases, with 9 bases lying between them. This CDR3 reads CASSLSSDSEAFF. DNA of the CDR3: TGTGCCAGCAGTTTATCCTCAGACTCTGAAGCTTTCTTT.